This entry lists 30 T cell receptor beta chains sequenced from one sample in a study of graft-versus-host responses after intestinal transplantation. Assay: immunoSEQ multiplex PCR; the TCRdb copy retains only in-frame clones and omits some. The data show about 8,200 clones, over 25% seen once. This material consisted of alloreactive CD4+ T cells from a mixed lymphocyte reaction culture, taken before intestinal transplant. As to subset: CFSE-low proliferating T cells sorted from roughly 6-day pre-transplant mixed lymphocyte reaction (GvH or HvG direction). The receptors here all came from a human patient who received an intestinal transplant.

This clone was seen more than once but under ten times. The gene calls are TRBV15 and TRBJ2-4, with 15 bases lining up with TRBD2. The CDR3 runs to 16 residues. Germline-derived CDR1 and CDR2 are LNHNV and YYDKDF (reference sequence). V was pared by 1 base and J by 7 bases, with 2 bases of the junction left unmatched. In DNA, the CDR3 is TGTGCCACCAGCAGAGGGACTAGCGGGAGGGGGAACATTCAGTACTTC. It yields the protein CATSRGTSGRGNIQYF.

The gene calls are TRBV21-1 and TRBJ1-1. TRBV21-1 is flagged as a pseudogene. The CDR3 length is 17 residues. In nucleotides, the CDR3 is TGTGCCAGCAGGAGCTCTCTAGCTACAACAATTCGCACTGAAGCTTTCTTT. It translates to CASRSSLATTIRTEAFF.

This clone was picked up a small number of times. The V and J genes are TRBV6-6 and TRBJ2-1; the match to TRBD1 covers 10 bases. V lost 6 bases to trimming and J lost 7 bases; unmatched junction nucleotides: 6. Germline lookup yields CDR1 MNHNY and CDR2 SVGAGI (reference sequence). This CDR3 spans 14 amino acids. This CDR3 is CASRGTGVGNEQFF. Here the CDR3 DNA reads TGTGCCAGCAGGGGGACAGGGGTGGGGAATGAGCAGTTCTTC.

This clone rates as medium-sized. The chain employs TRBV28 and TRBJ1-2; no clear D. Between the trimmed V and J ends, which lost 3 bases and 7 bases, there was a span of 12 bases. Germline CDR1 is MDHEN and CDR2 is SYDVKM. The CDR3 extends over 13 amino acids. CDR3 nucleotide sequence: TGTGCCAGCAGTTTGCTGGGTTCGGGTGGCTACACCTTC. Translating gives CASSLLGSGGYTF.

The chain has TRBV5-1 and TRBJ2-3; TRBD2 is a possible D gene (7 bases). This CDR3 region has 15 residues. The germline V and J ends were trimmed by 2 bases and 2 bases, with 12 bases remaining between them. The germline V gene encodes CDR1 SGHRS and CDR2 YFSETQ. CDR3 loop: CASSLEGGPTDTQYF. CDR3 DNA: TGCGCCAGCAGCTTAGAGGGGGGGCCCACAGATACGCAGTATTTT.

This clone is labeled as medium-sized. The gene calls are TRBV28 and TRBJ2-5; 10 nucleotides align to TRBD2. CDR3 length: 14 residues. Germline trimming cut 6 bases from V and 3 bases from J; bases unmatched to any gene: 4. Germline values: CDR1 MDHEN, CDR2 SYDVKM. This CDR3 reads CASSRTSGEETQYF. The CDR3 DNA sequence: TGTGCCAGCAGCCGTACTAGCGGGGAAGAGACCCAGTACTTC.

The CDR3 region has the DNA TGCGCCAGCAGCCCATCAGGGACAGGGAATCAGCCCCAGCATTTT. Protein: CASSPSGTGNQPQHF. The rearrangement uses TRBV4-1 and TRBJ1-5; TRBD1 matches 9 bases. CDR3 size: 15 residues. Germline loops: CDR1 MGHRA, CDR2 YSYEKL. V dropped 4 bases and J dropped 4; count of bases not matched to a gene: 5.

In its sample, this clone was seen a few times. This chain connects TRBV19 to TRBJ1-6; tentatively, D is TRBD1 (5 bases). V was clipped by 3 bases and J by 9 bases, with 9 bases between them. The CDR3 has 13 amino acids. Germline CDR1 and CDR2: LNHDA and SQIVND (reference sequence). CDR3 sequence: CASSMGQGSPLHF. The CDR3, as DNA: TGTGCCAGTAGTATGGGGCAGGGTTCACCCCTCCACTTT.

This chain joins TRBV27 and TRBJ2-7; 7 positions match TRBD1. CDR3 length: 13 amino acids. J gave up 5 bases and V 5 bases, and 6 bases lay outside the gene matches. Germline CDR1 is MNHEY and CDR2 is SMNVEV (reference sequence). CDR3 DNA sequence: TGTGCCAGCAGTGAACAGGGGAACGACGAGCAGTACTTC. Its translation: CASSEQGNDEQYF.

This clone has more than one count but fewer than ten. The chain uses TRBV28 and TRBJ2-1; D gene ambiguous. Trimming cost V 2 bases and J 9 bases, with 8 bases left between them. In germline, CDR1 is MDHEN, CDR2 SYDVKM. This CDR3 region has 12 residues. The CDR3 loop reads CASSLRNSEQFF. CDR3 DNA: TGTGCCAGCAGTTTAAGGAACAGTGAGCAGTTCTTC.

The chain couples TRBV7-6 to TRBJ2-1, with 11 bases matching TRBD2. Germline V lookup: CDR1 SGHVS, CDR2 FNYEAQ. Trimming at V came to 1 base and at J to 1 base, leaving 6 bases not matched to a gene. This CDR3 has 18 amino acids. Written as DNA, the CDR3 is TGTGCCAGCAGCTTAGATAGCGGGAGGGCCTTTTCCTACAATGAGCAGTTCTTC. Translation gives CASSLDSGRAFSYNEQFF.

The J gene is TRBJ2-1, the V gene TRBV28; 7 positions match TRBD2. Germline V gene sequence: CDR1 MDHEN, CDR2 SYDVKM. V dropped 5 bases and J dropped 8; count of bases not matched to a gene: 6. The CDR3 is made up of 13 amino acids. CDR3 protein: CASSPGREDEQFF. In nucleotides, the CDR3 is TGTGCCAGCAGTCCCGGACGGGAGGATGAGCAGTTCTTC.

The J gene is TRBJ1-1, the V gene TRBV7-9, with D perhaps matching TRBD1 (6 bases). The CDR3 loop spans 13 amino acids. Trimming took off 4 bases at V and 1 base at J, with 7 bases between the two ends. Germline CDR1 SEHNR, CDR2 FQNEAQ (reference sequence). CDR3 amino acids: CASSSQGNTEAFF. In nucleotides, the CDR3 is TGTGCCAGCAGCTCACAGGGGAACACTGAAGCTTTCTTT.

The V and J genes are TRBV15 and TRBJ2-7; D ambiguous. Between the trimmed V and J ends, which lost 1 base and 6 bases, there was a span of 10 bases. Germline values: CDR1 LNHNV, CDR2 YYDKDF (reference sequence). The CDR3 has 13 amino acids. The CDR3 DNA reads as TGTGCCACCAGCAGAGGATCGGTTTCCGAGCAGTACTTC. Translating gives CATSRGSVSEQYF.

For the CDR3, the DNA is TGTGCCAGCTCAGGAGATACGCAGTATTTT. Protein product: CASSGDTQYF. This rearrangement joins TRBV19 to TRBJ2-3; D ambiguous. The germline gives CDR1 LNHDA, CDR2 SQIVND (reference sequence). The V end was cut by 9 bases, the J end by 5 bases, with 6 bases between. The CDR3 runs 10 residues.

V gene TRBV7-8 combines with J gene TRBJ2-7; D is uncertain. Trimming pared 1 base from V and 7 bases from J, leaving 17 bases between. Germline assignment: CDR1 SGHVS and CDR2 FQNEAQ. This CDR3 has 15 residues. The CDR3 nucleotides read TGTGCCAGCAGCTTAGGAGGCCACCCGTCTAATGAGCAGTACTTC. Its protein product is CASSLGGHPSNEQYF.

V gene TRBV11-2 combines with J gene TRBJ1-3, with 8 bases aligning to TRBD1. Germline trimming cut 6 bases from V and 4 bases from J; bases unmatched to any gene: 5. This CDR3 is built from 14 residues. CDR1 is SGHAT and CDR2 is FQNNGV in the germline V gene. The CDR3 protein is CASRLGQGGNTIYF. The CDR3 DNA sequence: TGTGCCAGCAGACTCGGACAGGGAGGAAACACCATATATTTT. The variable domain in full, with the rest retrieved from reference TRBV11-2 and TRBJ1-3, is EAGVAQSPRYKIIEKRQSVAFWCNPISGHATLYWYQQILGQGPKLLIQFQNNGVVDDSQLPKDRFSAERLKGVDSTLKIQPAKLEDSAVYLCASRLGQGGNTIYFGEGSWLTVV.

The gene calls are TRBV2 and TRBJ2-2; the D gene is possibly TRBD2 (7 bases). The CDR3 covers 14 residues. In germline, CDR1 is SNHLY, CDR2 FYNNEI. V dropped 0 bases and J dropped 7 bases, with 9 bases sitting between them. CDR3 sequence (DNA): TGTGCCAGCAGTGAAGCGAGGGGGGGCGGGGAGCTGTTTTTT. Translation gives CASSEARGGGELFF.

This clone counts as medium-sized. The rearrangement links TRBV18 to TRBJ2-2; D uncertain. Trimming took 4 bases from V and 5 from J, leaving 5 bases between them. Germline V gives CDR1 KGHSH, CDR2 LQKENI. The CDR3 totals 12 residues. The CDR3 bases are TGTGCCAGCTCACTAATGACCGGGGAGCTGTTTTTT. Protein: CASSLMTGELFF.

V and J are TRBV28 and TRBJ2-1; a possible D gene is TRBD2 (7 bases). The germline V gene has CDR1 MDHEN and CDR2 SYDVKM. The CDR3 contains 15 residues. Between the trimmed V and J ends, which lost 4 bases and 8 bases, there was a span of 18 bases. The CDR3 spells CASSSSGGPGDEQFF. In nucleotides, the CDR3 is TGTGCCAGCAGTTCTTCCGGGGGGCCTGGGGATGAGCAGTTCTTC.

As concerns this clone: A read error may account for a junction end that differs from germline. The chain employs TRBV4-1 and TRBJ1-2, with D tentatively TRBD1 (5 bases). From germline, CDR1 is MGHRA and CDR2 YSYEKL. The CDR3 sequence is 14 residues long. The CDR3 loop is CASSQDSKGHGYTF. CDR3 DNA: TGTGCCAGCAGCCAAGATTCCAAGGGGCATGGCTACACCTTC.

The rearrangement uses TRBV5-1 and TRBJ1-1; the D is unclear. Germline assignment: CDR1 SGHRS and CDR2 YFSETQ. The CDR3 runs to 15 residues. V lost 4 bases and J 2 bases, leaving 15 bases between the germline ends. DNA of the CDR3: TGCGCCAGCAGCGAAAGTCCCAGACTCAACACTGAAGCTTTCTTT. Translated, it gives CASSESPRLNTEAFF.

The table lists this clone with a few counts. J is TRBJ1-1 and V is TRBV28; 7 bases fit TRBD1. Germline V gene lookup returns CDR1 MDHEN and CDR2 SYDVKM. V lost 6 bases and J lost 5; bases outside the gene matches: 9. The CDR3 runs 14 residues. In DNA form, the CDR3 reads TGTGCCAGCAGGCCCCCAGGGGGAAGGACTGAAGCTTTCTTT. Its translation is CASRPPGGRTEAFF. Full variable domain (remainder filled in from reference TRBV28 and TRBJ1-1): DVKVTQSSRYLVKRTGEKVFLECVQDMDHENMFWYRQDPGLGLRLIYFSYDVKMKEKGDIPEGYSVSREKKERFSLILESASTNQTSMYLCASRPPGGRTEAFFGQGTRLTVV.

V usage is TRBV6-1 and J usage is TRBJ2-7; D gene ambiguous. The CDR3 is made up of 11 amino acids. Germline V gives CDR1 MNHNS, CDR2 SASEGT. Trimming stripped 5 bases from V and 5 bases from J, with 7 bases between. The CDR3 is CASSYIHEQYF. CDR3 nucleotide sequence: TGTGCCAGCAGTTACATCCACGAGCAGTACTTC.

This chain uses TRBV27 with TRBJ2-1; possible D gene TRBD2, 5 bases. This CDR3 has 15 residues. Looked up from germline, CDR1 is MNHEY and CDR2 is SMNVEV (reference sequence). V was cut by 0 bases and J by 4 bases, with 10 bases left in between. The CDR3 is CASSLSQRSYNEQFF. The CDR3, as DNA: TGTGCCAGCAGTTTATCCCAGCGGAGTTACAATGAGCAGTTCTTC.

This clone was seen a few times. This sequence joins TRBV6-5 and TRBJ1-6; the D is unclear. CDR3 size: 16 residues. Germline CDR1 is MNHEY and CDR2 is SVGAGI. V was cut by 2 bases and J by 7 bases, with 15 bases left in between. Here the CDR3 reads CASSYTGNQRNSPLHF. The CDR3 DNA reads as TGTGCCAGCAGTTACACGGGGAATCAGCGGAATTCACCCCTCCACTTT.

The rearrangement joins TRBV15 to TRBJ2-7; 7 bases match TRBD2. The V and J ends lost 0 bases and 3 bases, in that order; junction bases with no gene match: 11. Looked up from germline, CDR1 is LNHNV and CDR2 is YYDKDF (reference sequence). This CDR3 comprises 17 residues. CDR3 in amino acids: CATSRDWVGGSSYEQYF. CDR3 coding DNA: TGTGCCACCAGCAGAGATTGGGTGGGAGGGTCCAGCTACGAGCAGTACTTC.

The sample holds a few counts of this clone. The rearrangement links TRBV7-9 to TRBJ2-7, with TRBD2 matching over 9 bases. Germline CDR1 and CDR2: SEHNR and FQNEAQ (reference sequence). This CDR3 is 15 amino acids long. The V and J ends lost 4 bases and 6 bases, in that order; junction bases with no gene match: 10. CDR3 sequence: CASSSLGTSFGEQYF. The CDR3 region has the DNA TGTGCCAGCAGCTCTCTCGGGACTAGCTTTGGCGAGCAGTACTTC. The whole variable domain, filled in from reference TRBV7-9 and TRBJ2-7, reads DTGVSQNPRHKITKRGQNVTFRCDPISEHNRLYWYRQTLGQGPEFLTYFQNEAQLEKSRLLSDRFSAERPKGSFSTLEIQRTEQGDSAMYLCASSSLGTSFGEQYFGPGTRLTVT.

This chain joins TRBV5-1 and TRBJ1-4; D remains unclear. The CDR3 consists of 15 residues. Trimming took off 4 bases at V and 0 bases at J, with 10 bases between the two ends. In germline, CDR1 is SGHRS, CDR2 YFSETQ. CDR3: CASSPEPSTNEKLFF. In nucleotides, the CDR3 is TGCGCCAGCAGCCCGGAGCCATCAACTAATGAAAAACTGTTTTTT.

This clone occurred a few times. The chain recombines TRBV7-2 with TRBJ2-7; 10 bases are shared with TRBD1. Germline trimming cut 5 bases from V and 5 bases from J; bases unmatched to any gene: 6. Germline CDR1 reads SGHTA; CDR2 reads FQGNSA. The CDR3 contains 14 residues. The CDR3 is CASSPRDRGNEQYF. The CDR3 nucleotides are TGTGCCAGCAGCCCCCGGGACAGGGGAAACGAGCAGTACTTC.